This TCR beta chain was observed in a study of PD-1 blockade in classical Hodgkin lymphoma. A note on this clone: Antigen specificity is unknown.

Findings and limits, study-wide: Newly diagnosed patients were reported to start with lower TCR diversity than healthy donors. The authors excluded patients who started nivolumab under 1 year after ASCT.

The J segment lost 6 bases and the V segment lost 6 bases, leaving 5 bases of the junction unmatched. The CDR3 length is 15 residues. Germline-derived CDR1 and CDR2 are MDHEN and SYDVKM. Brentuximab vedotin exposure varied, and every patient relapsed after autologous stem cell transplantation. Measured with immunoSEQ multiplex PCR; TCRdb has only the in-frame clones, and not every one. The table has 45,000 to 50,000 clones, over 60% seen once. The clonotype was recovered from a human donor with classical Hodgkin lymphoma. The sequences come from peripheral blood mononuclear cells (PBMCs), collected before the second cycle of nivolumab. The J gene is TRBJ2-2, the V gene TRBV28; 12 bases agree with TRBD2. The CDR3 here is CASSSTSGGSGELFF. CDR3 nucleotides: TGTGCCAGCAGCTCGACTAGCGGGGGATCCGGGGAGCTGTTTTTT.